The clone carrying this T cell receptor beta chain was counted many times. The antigen remains undetermined. This specimen belongs to a study of early T cells in non-severe SARS-CoV-2 infection. Across the whole study: Sequencing used unsorted whole-blood bulk RNA, so chains lack pairing.

Study-level points and caveats: There was a bias toward anti-spike CD8 responses in VDJdb matching, which missed private and CD4 specificities.

The CDR3 is 12 residues long. Germline values: CDR1 SQVTM, CDR2 ANQGSEA. Trimming stripped 4 bases from V and 4 bases from J, with 8 bases between. Unique molecular identifiers were attached to individual cDNA molecules. Each CDR3 protein is one row after TCRdb ran MiXCR on the 5' RACE reads. The table has 50,000 to 55,000 distinct CDR3 sequences, around a tenth seen once. The specimen was whole blood. The chain combines TRBV29-1 with TRBJ1-3; D is undetermined. This TCR came from an adult who was a healthcare worker with PCR-confirmed SARS-CoV-2 infection or an uninfected control (not recorded which). The CDR3 DNA reads TGCAGCGTTGTGTTCTCAGGAAACACCATATATTTT. This encodes CSVVFSGNTIYF.